Following are 29 T cell receptor beta chains from one sample sequenced in a study of immune evolution from preneoplasia to lung adenocarcinoma. Repertoires were generated with immunoSEQ multiplex PCR, while TCRdb's copy carries only in-frame clones and drops some. The sample includes a few thousand clones, 70% to 90% of them seen just once. The sample was FFPE adjacent normal lung tissue. All receptors come from a donor older than 65 with lung adenocarcinoma.

The chain is built from TRBV11-3 and TRBJ2-1, with 9 bases lining up with TRBD1. J lost 4 bases, V lost 4 bases, and 5 bases had no gene match. The CDR3 totals 15 residues. The V gene's germline CDR1 is SGHNT and CDR2 YENEEA. This chain's CDR3 is CASSSGTGRYNEQFF. The CDR3 nucleotides read TGTGCCAGCAGCTCCGGGACAGGGCGATACAATGAGCAGTTCTTC.

This clone is a singleton in its sample. The V gene is TRBV6-4, the J gene TRBJ2-1; the D gene is possibly TRBD2 (6 bases). Looked up from germline, CDR1 is MRHNA and CDR2 is SNTAGT. CDR3 length: 14 residues. Trimming stripped 4 bases from V and 6 bases from J, with 13 bases between. The CDR3 sequence is CASSVDGRPNEQFF. The DNA of the CDR3 is TGTGCCAGCAGTGTTGACGGGAGACCCAATGAGCAGTTCTTC.

The rearrangement joins TRBV7-2 to TRBJ2-1; 7 positions agree with TRBD2. The CDR3 spans 15 residues. Germline V lookup: CDR1 SGHTA, CDR2 FQGNSA. V trimming: 4 bases; J trimming: 9 bases; junction bases outside the gene matches: 12. CDR3 protein: CASSSSAGLRGEQFF. The CDR3 DNA reads as TGTGCCAGCAGCTCCTCAGCGGGGCTGAGAGGTGAGCAGTTCTTC.

The chain employs TRBV11-2 and TRBJ1-2; TRBD1 is a possible D gene (5 bases). Per germline, CDR1 SGHAT and CDR2 FQNNGV. V lost 5 bases and J 8 bases, leaving 12 bases between the germline ends. This CDR3 has 12 residues. CDR3: CASSPSWGGYTF. The CDR3 DNA reads TGTGCCAGCAGCCCTTCGTGGGGGGGCTACACCTTC.

The V and J genes are TRBV7-9 and TRBJ2-7; the D is unclear. The length of the CDR3 is 14 residues. In germline, CDR1 is SEHNR, CDR2 FQNEAQ (reference sequence). Trimming took 1 base from V and 6 from J, leaving 13 bases between them. The CDR3 sequence: CASSLEGFTGEQYF. CDR3 bases: TGTGCCAGCAGCTTAGAAGGCTTCACTGGCGAGCAGTACTTC.

The chain uses TRBV19 and TRBJ1-5, with a weak D call TRBD1 (6 bases). V was shortened by 4 bases and J by 3 bases, with 10 bases between the two germline ends. The germline V gene has CDR1 LNHDA and CDR2 SQIVND (reference sequence). This CDR3 has 14 residues. CDR3 coding DNA: TGTGCCAGTAGTAATATGGGGGCCAATCAGCCCCAGCATTTT. Translated: CASSNMGANQPQHF.

This chain uses TRBV30 with TRBJ1-3; D remains unclear. Germline V gives CDR1 GTSNPN, CDR2 SVGIG (reference sequence). V was clipped by 2 bases and J by 0 bases, with 14 bases between them. The length of the CDR3 is 16 residues. CDR3 sequence (DNA): TGTGCCTGGAGTCTGGGCGGGAGTTCCTCTGGAAACACCATATATTTT. It is translated as CAWSLGGSSSGNTIYF.

This chain links TRBV28 with TRBJ2-2; 11 bases map to TRBD2. This CDR3 is 17 amino acids long. Germline lookup yields CDR1 MDHEN and CDR2 SYDVKM. Trimming cost V 5 bases and J 2 bases; bases outside gene matches: 7. CDR3 nucleotides: TGTGCCAGCAGTCTATTAGCGGGAGGGCCTAACACCGGGGAGCTGTTTTTT. Amino acid sequence: CASSLLAGGPNTGELFF. Based on the CDR3 plus reference TRBV28 and TRBJ2-2, the full variable domain is DVKVTQSSRYLVKRTGEKVFLECVQDMDHENMFWYRQDPGLGLRLIYFSYDVKMKEKGDIPEGYSVSREKKERFSLILESASTNQTSMYLCASSLLAGGPNTGELFFGEGSRLTVL.

CDR3 in DNA: TGTGCCACCCGCCCGGGGATATCTGGAAACACCATATATTTT. It specifies CATRPGISGNTIYF. The genes are TRBV6-5 and TRBJ1-3; D remains unclear. The CDR3 is 14 residues long. The V end was cut by 10 bases, the J end by 1 base, with 14 bases between. CDR1 and CDR2 from the germline V gene are MNHEY and SVGAGI.

This chain connects TRBV27 to TRBJ2-3; D is perhaps TRBD1 (6 bases). Trimming removed 6 bases at V and 2 bases at J, with 12 bases between. This CDR3 contains 14 residues. Per germline, CDR1 MNHEY and CDR2 SMNVEV (reference sequence). This chain's CDR3 is CASRRWTVTDTQYF. The CDR3 bases are TGTGCCAGCAGGAGGTGGACAGTCACAGATACGCAGTATTTT.

V is TRBV7-9 and J is TRBJ2-7; TRBD1 is a possible D gene (6 bases). Germline V gives CDR1 SEHNR, CDR2 FQNEAQ (reference sequence). CDR3 length: 14 amino acids. V lost 3 bases to trimming and J lost 3 bases, with 12 bases between them. The CDR3 region has the DNA TGTGCCAGCAGCTTCGCAGGGGATCTCTACGAGCAGTACTTC. This sequence encodes CASSFAGDLYEQYF.

This clone was found once. This chain connects TRBV4-1 to TRBJ2-6; D gene unclear. The CDR3 runs to 15 residues. Per germline, CDR1 MGHRA and CDR2 YSYEKL. V shed 4 bases and J shed 2 bases, with 9 bases lying between them. The CDR3 loop is CASSPQYTGANVLTF. CDR3 coding DNA: TGCGCCAGCAGCCCACAGTATACTGGGGCCAACGTCCTGACTTTC.

The chain employs TRBV6-5 and TRBJ2-2, with D possibly being TRBD1 (6 bases). This CDR3 has 12 amino acids. Germline V gene sequence: CDR1 MNHEY, CDR2 SVGAGI. Between the trimmed V and J ends, which lost 8 bases and 8 bases, there was a span of 12 bases. CDR3 sequence: CASWQGSGELFF. The DNA for the CDR3 is TGTGCCAGCTGGCAGGGGAGTGGGGAGCTGTTTTTT.

The V call is TRBV4-1, the J call TRBJ2-1; D perhaps matches TRBD1 (6 bases). CDR1 is MGHRA and CDR2 is YSYEKL in the germline V gene. V was trimmed by 0 bases and J by 6 bases, leaving 15 bases between them. The CDR3 is 16 amino acids. This chain's CDR3 is CASSQDRFSRGNEQFF. The DNA for the CDR3 is TGCGCCAGCAGCCAAGATCGGTTCTCCAGGGGCAATGAGCAGTTCTTC.

V usage is TRBV4-1 and J usage is TRBJ2-2; TRBD1 matches 8 bases. CDR1 and CDR2 from the germline V gene are MGHRA and YSYEKL. The CDR3 covers 17 residues. The V gene end was trimmed by 6 bases and the J gene end by 4 bases; junction bases not matched to a gene: 13. In DNA form, the CDR3 reads TGCGCCAGCAGGACCCCTTCAGGGGGCACGGGCACCGGGGAGCTGTTTTTT. Its protein product is CASRTPSGGTGTGELFF.

The chain has TRBV2 and TRBJ2-3; D call uncertain. The CDR3 covers 14 residues. The germline gives CDR1 SNHLY, CDR2 FYNNEI. Trimming took 7 bases from V and 0 from J, leaving 11 bases between them. CDR3 coding DNA: TGTGCCAGCAAGCTGCTGACTAGCACAGATACGCAGTATTTT. Protein: CASKLLTSTDTQYF.

Notes on this clone: Sequence at one end of the junction differs from germline and may be a read error. The chain joins TRBV19 to TRBJ2-7, with a weak D call TRBD1 (6 bases). This CDR3 has 13 amino acids. Germline CDR1 LNHDA, CDR2 SQIVND (reference sequence). This chain's CDR3 is CASSQTGDYGQYF. Here the CDR3 DNA reads TGTGCCAGTAGCCAGACAGGAGATTACGGGCAGTACTTC.

The chain recombines TRBV5-1 with TRBJ2-1; no firm D call. Between the trimmed V and J ends, which lost 0 bases and 6 bases, there was a span of 13 bases. This CDR3 spans 15 amino acids. Germline V gene lookup returns CDR1 SGHRS and CDR2 YFSETQ. For the CDR3, the DNA is TGCGCCAGCAGCTTGGTACCCGGAGCTGGCAATGAGCAGTTCTTC. Encoded protein: CASSLVPGAGNEQFF.

The chain is built from TRBV2 and TRBJ1-5; 10 bases are shared with TRBD1. V lost 6 bases and J lost 2; bases outside the gene matches: 4. There are 15 residues in the CDR3. From germline, CDR1 is SNHLY and CDR2 FYNNEI. In DNA form, the CDR3 reads TGTGCCAGCAGAAGACAGGGGGCTGGCAATCAGCCCCAGCATTTT. Translating it yields CASRRQGAGNQPQHF.

V and J are TRBV29-1 and TRBJ2-1; D unclear. The CDR3 has 11 amino acids. The germline V gene has CDR1 SQVTM and CDR2 ANQGSEA. The V gene lost 7 bases and the J gene lost 7 bases, with 11 bases spanning the gap. The CDR3 is CSGAVGNEQFF. The CDR3 coding sequence is TGCAGCGGGGCAGTGGGTAATGAGCAGTTCTTC.

The chain links TRBV9 to TRBJ2-7, with no clear D. This CDR3 comprises 12 residues. Trimming removed 4 bases from V and 3 bases from J, with 8 bases in between. Germline CDR1 is SGDLS and CDR2 is YYNGEE. CDR3 coding DNA: TGTGCCAGCAGCCCCACGGGCTACGAGCAGTACTTC. It specifies CASSPTGYEQYF.

The chain joins TRBV6-1 to TRBJ1-5, with D possibly matching TRBD1 (5 bases). Germline V lookup: CDR1 MNHNS, CDR2 SASEGT. V lost 2 bases to trimming and J lost 2 bases, with 10 bases between them. The CDR3 is made up of 15 amino acids. The CDR3 loop is CASSESGRGNQPQHF. The CDR3 DNA reads TGTGCCAGCAGTGAATCGGGCAGGGGCAATCAGCCCCAGCATTTT.

By share, this clone counts as large. The J gene is TRBJ1-5, the V gene TRBV28; the D is unclear. Per germline, CDR1 MDHEN and CDR2 SYDVKM. V gave up 3 bases and J gave up 10 bases, with 10 bases separating them. This CDR3 has 12 residues. CDR3 amino acids: CASSFFGRPQHF. CDR3 nucleotide sequence: TGTGCCAGCAGTTTTTTTGGGAGACCCCAGCATTTT.

The chain employs TRBV10-2 and TRBJ2-1; 8 bases are shared with TRBD1. Germline V gene data show CDR1 as WSHSY and CDR2 as SAAADI. The CDR3 contains 13 residues. The trim removed 9 bases at V and 6 bases at J, leaving 7 bases unmatched. CDR3 region: CASRTGMVNEQFF. DNA of the CDR3: TGCGCCAGTAGGACAGGGATGGTCAATGAGCAGTTCTTC.

The chain employs TRBV15 and TRBJ2-3, with TRBD1 matching 10 bases. This CDR3 is 16 amino acids long. Germline V lookup: CDR1 LNHNV, CDR2 YYDKDF (reference sequence). V lost 0 bases, J lost 0 bases, and 0 bases stayed unmatched. The CDR3 region is CATSREGQGSTDTQYF. Here the CDR3 DNA reads TGTGCCACCAGCAGAGAGGGACAGGGGAGCACAGATACGCAGTATTTT.

The chain combines TRBV18 with TRBJ2-7; 8 bases match TRBD1. From germline, CDR1 is KGHSH and CDR2 LQKENI. The CDR3 covers 14 residues. With V trimmed by 2 bases and J by 5 bases, 5 bases remained unmatched. Here the CDR3 reads CASSPGSGGHEQYF. DNA of the CDR3: TGTGCCAGCTCACCAGGTTCAGGGGGCCACGAGCAGTACTTC.

The DNA for the CDR3 is TGTGCCTGCCTCCCGGGACAGGGCTCTGGAAACACCATATATTTT. This sequence encodes CACLPGQGSGNTIYF. The rearrangement joins TRBV30 to TRBJ1-3; 9 bases are a match to TRBD1. The CDR3 contains 15 residues. The J segment lost 0 bases and the V segment lost 6 bases, leaving 6 bases of the junction unmatched. The V gene's germline CDR1 is GTSNPN and CDR2 SVGIG (reference sequence).

The J gene is TRBJ1-1, the V gene TRBV16; D is ambiguous. In germline, CDR1 is KGHSY, CDR2 FQNENV. The CDR3 is made up of 13 amino acids. V gave up 4 bases and J gave up 1 base, with 7 bases separating them. The CDR3 loop reads CASSPQRNTEAFF. The CDR3 DNA reads TGTGCCAGCAGCCCTCAGAGGAACACTGAAGCTTTCTTT.

The rearrangement joins TRBV6-5 to TRBJ1-2; unclear D gene. V gave up 0 bases and J gave up 8 bases, with 7 bases separating them. CDR1 MNHEY and CDR2 SVGAGI come from the germline V gene. This CDR3 is built from 12 residues. CDR3 loop: CASSYSGRGYTF. The CDR3 nucleotides are TGTGCCAGCAGTTACTCGGGGAGGGGCTACACCTTC.